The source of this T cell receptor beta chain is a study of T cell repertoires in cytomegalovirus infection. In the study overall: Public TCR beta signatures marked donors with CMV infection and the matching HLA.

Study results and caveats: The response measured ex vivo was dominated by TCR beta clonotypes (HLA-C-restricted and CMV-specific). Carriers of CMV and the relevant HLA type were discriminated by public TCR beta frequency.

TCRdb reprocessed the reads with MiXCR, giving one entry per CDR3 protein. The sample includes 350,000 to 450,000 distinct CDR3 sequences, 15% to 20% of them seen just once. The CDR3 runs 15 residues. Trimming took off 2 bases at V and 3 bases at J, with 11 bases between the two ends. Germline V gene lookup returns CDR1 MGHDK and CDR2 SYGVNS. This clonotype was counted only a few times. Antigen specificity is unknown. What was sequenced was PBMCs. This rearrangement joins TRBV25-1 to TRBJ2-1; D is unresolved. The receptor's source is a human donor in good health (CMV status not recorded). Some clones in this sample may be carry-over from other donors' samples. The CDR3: CASSERRTYYNEQFF. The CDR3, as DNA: TGTGCCAGCAGTGAAAGGCGAACCTACTACAATGAGCAGTTCTTC.